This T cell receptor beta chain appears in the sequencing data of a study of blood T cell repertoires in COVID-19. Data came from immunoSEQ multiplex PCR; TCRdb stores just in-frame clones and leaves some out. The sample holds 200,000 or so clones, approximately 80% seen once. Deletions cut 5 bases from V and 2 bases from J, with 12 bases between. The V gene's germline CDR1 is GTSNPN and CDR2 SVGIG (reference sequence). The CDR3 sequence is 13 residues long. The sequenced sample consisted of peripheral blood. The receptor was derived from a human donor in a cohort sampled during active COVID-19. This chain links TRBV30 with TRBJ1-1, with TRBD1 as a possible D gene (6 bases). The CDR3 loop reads CAWYREGNTEAFF. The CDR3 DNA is TGTGCCTGGTACAGGGAGGGAAACACTGAAGCTTTCTTT.